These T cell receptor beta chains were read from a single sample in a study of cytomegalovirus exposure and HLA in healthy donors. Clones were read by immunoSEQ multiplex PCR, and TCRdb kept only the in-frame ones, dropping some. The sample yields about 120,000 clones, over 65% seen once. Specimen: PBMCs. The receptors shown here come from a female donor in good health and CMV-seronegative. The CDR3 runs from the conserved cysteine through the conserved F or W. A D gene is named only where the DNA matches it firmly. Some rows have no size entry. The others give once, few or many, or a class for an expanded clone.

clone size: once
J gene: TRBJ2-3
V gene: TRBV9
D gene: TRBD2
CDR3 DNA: TGTGCCAGCAGCGTCGGGGGGGCCGTAACAGATACGCAGTATTTT
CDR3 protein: CASSVGGAVTDTQYF

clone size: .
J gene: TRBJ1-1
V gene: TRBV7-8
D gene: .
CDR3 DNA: TGTGCCAGCAGCCCTCCGGGCCGCGGGGGCACTGAAGCTTTCTTT
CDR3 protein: CASSPPGRGGTEAFF

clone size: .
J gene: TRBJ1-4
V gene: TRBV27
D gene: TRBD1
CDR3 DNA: TGTGCCAGCAGTTTAGGAGGGGGCCTCGGTGAAAAACTGTTTTTT
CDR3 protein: CASSLGGGLGEKLFF

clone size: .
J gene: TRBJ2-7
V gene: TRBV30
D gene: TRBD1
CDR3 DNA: TGTGCCTGGGACCCGGGACAGGGGGCCTACGAGCAGTACTTC
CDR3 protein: CAWDPGQGAYEQYF

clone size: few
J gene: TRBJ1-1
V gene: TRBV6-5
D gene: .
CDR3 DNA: TGTGCCAGCAGTTACTCACAGGCTAGGCTAAACACTGAAGCTTTCTTT
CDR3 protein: CASSYSQARLNTEAFF

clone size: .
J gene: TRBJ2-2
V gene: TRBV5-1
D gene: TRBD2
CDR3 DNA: TGCGCCAGCAGCCCCGAAGGAGCGGGGGGTCGATTTACCGGGGAGCTGTTTTTT
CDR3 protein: CASSPEGAGGRFTGELFF

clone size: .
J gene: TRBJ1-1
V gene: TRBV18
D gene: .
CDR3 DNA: TGTGCCAGCTCACCTTTGGACAGCACTGAAGCTTTCTTT
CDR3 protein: CASSPLDSTEAFF

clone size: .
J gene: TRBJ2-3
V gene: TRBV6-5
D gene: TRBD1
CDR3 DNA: TGTGCCAGCAGCGGACAGGGGAGAGATACGCAGTATTTT
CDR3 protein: CASSGQGRDTQYF

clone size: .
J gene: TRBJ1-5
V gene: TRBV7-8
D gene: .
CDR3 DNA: TGTGCCAGCAGCGGCAAATCGGGAGGTAGCAATCAGCCCCAGCATTTT
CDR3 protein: CASSGKSGGSNQPQHF

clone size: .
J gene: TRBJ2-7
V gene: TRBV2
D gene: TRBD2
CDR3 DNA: TGTGCCAGCAGTGGTTTGCTAGCGGGACTATCCTACGAGCAGTACTTC
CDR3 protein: CASSGLLAGLSYEQYF

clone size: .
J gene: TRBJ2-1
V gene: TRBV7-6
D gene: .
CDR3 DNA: TGTGCCAGCAGCACAACTGGACAGAACTACAATGAGCAGTTCTTC
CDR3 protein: CASSTTGQNYNEQFF

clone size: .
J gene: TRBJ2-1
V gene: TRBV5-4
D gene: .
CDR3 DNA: TGTGCCAGCAGCTTGATCCGCGGGGGCGCCTACAATGAGCAGTTCTTC
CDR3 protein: CASSLIRGGAYNEQFF

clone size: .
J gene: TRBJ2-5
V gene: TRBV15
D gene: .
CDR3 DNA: TGTGCCACCAGCAGAGACCACGGCGGGGCAGCCCAAGAGACCCAGTACTTC
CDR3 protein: CATSRDHGGAAQETQYF

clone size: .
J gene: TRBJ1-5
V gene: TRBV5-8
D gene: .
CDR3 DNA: TGTGCCAGCAGCTTCCACGGGGAGGATGGCAATCAGCCCCAGCATTTT
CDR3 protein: CASSFHGEDGNQPQHF

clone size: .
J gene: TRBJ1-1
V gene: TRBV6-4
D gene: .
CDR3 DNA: TGTGCCAGCAGTGACTCCCAGGGGAGGGGAAAGTTAGTCTTT
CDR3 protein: CASSDSQGRGKLVF

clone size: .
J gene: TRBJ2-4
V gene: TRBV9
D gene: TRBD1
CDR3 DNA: TGTGCCAGCAGCCCAAGACGGACAGGGGACGTGGACATTCAGTACTTC
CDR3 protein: CASSPRRTGDVDIQYF

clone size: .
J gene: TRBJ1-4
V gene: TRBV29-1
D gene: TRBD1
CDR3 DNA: TGCAGCGCCACGGACAGGGGGTGGGAAAAACTGTTTTTT
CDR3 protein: CSATDRGWEKLFF

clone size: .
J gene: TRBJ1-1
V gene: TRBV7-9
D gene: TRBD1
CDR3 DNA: TGTTCCAGCAGCTTCCAGCCGGGACAGGGGACGAACACTGAAGCTTTCTTT
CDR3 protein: CSSSFQPGQGTNTEAFF

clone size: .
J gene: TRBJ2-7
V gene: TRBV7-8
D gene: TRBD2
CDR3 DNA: TGTGCCAGCACCGAGACTAGCGGGGGGATCTACGAGCAGTACTTC
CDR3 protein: CASTETSGGIYEQYF

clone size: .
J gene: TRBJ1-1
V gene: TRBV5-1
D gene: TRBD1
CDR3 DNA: TGCGCCAGCAGCTTTCTAGGGGGCCAGCCGCAACAAACTGAAGCTTTCTTT
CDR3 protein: CASSFLGGQPQQTEAFF

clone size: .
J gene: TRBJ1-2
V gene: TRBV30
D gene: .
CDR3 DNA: TGTGCCTGTCAAGGGGCCAGGGCTACCTATGGCTACACCTTC
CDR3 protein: CACQGARATYGYTF

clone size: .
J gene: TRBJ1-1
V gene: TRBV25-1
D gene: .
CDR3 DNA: TGTGCCAGCAGTGACCTGGGAGGCAGGACAGAAGCTTTCTTT
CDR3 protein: CASSDLGGRTEAFF

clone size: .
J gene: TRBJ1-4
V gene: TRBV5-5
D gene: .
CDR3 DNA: TGTGCCAGCAGCTTGGCTGGGGGCCATGAAAAACTGTTTTTT
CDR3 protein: CASSLAGGHEKLFF

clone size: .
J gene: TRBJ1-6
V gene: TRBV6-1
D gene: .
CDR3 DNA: TGTGCCAGCAGTGAAGGTGAGGGCTCCTATAATTCACCCCTCCACTTT
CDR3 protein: CASSEGEGSYNSPLHF

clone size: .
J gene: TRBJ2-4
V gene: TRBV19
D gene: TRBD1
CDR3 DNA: TGTGCCAGTAATTTACAGGGGACGGGGAGCATTCAGTACTTC
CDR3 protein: CASNLQGTGSIQYF

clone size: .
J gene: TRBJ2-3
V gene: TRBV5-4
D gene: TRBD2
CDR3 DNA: TGTGCCAGCAGCTTCCGACTAGCGGGGTCTCGGGATACGCAGTATTTT
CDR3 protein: CASSFRLAGSRDTQYF

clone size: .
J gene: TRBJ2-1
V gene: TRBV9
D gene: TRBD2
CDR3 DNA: TGTGCCAGCAGCGTAGTCGGGGCTAGCGGGGGATTTGGGACTGAGCAGTTCTTC
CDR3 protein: CASSVVGASGGFGTEQFF

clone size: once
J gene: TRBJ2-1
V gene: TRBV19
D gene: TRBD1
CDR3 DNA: TGTGCCAGTAGCGGGACAGGGTACCACAATGAGCAGTTCTTC
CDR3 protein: CASSGTGYHNEQFF

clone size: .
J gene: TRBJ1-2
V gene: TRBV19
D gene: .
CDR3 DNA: TGTGCCAGTAGCCTGGGGAGTTCCTATGGCTACACCTTC
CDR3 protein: CASSLGSSYGYTF

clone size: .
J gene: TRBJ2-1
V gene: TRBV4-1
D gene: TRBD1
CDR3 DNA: TGCGCCAGCAGCCAAGACCCGCTACAGGGGGCGATGAAGGGTGAGCAGTTCTTC
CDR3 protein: CASSQDPLQGAMKGEQFF

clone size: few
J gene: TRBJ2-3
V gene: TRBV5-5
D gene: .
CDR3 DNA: TGTGCCAGCAGCGATGCGGGTTTGAGGACAGATACGCAGTATTTT
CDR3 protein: CASSDAGLRTDTQYF

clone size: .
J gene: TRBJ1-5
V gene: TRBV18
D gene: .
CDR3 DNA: TGTGCCAGCTCTTCTCGGGGCAATCAGCCCCAGCATTTT
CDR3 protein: CASSSRGNQPQHF

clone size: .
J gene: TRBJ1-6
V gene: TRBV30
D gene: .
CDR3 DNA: TGTGCCTGGAGCGCCTCAGGGAATTCACCCCTCCACTTT
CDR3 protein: CAWSASGNSPLHF

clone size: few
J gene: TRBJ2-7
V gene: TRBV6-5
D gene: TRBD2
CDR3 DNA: TGTGCCAGCAGTTATGAGACTAGCGGGGGTTACGAGCAGTACTTC
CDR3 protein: CASSYETSGGYEQYF

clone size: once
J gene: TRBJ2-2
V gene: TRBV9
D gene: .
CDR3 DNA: TGTGCCAGCAGCGTACCAGTGGGGGGTCCTCCTACCCCTTATAACACCGGGGAGCTGTTTTTT
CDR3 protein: CASSVPVGGPPTPYNTGELFF

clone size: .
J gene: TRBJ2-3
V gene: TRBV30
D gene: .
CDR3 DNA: TGTGCCTGGAGTGTAGGTCTAGCGAGAGGGGATACGCAGTATTTT
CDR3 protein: CAWSVGLARGDTQYF

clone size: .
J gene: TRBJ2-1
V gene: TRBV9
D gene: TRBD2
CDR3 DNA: TGTGCCAGCAGCATCAGCGGGGGGCGAAACTCCTACAATGAGCAGTTCTTC
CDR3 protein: CASSISGGRNSYNEQFF

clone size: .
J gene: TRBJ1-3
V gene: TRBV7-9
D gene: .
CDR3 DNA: TGTGCCAGCAGCGTGATATCCGAAGGGGTTTTAAACACCATATATTTT
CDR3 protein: CASSVISEGVLNTIYF

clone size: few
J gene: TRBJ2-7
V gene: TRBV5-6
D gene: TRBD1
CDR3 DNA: TGTGCCAGCAGCCAACGGACAGGGATGTTAGTCTACGAGCAGTACTTC
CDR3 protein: CASSQRTGMLVYEQYF

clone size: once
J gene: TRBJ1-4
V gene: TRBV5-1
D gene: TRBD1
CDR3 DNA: TGCGCCAGCAGCTCATCTACAGGGGGCGCGGGCATTGGACTGTTTTTT
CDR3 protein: CASSSSTGGAGIGLFF

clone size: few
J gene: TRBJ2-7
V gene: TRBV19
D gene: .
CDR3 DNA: TGTGCCAGTAGTAGCGGGAACGCCTACGAGCAGTACTTC
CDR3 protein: CASSSGNAYEQYF

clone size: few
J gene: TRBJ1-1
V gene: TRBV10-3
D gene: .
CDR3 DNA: TGTGCCATCGGGGGGGAGATGAACACTGAAGCTTTCTTT
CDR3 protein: CAIGGEMNTEAFF

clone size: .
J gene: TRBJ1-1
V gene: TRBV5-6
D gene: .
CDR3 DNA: TGTGCCAGCAGCCCGAACCAGGGAAGGAGCACTGAAGCTTTCTTT
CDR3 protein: CASSPNQGRSTEAFF

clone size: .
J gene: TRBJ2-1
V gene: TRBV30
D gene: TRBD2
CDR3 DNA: TGTGCCTGGAACGGGCTAGCGGTTGGCAATGAGCAGTTCTTC
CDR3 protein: CAWNGLAVGNEQFF

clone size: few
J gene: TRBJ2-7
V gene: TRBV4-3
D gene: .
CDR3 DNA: TGCGCCAGCAGTTCCGTCGGGGGCTACGAGCAGTACTTC
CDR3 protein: CASSSVGGYEQYF

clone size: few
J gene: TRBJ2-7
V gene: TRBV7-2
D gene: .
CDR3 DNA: TGTGCCAGCAGCTTGGGGAGGACGGATCAGTACTTC
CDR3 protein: CASSLGRTDQYF

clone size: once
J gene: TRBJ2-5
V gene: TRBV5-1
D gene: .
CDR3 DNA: TGCGCCAGCAGCTTATCGCGTCGAGAGACCCAGTACTTC
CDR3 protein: CASSLSRRETQYF

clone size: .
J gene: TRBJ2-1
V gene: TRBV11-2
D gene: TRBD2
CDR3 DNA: TGTGCCAGCAGCTTAGATCTGCTAGCGGGGAATGGGAATGAGCAGTTCTTC
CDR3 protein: CASSLDLLAGNGNEQFF

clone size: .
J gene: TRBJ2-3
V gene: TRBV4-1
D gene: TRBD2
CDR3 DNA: TGCGCCAGCAGCCAACAACTAGCGGGGGACACAGATACGCAGTATTTT
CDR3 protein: CASSQQLAGDTDTQYF

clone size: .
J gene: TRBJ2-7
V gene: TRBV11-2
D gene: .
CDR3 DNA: TGTGCCAGCAGCGCACAGGGGACTAGCTACGAGCAGTACTTC
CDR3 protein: CASSAQGTSYEQYF

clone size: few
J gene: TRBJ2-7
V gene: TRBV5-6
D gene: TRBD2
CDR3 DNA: TGTGCCAGCACCTCGGGAGGGGGGAGAGGCGAGCAGTACTTC
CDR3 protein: CASTSGGGRGEQYF

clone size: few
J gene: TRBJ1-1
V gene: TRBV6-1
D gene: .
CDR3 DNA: TGTGCCAGCAGTGGGGTCCAGGGGAACACTGAAGCTTTCTTT
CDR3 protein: CASSGVQGNTEAFF

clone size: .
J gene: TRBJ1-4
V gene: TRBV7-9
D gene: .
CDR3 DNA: TGTTCCAGCAGCCCCAACGCACGGGACTCTGGAGAGGAAAAACTGTTTTTT
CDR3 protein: CSSSPNARDSGEEKLFF